The source of this T cell receptor (beta chain) is a study of OX40 agonist ivuxolimab in advanced cancers. As to this clone: The antigen is not known.

The table came from immunoSEQ multiplex PCR; TCRdb's copy has only in-frame clones and leaves some out. The sample has over 50,000 clones, roughly 84% seen once. Regarding the study as a whole: The average count of expanded clones was higher among CD8+ T cells than among CD4+. Circulating CD4+ and CD8+ T cells showed clonal expansion by week 6 at 0.1 to 3.0 mg/kg.

The CDR3 sequence is 19 residues long. Germline V gene data show CDR1 as SEHNR and CDR2 as FQNEAQ (reference sequence). Unmatched junction bases numbered 21, after V lost 7 bases and J lost 2 bases. The V call is TRBV7-9, the J call TRBJ2-7; 9 bases align to TRBD2. The input for sequencing was CD4+ or CD8+ T cells sorted from blood, taken in a trial of the OX40 agonist ivuxolimab. The TCR comes from an adult with an advanced solid tumor such as melanoma, head and neck, liver or kidney cancer. CDR3 sequence reads: CASNTLPKRREGSAYEQYF. The CDR3 DNA follows: TGTGCCAGCAACACTTTACCCAAGAGGCGGGAGGGCAGTGCCTACGAGCAGTACTTC.